These 7 T cell receptor beta chains were all obtained from the same sample, sequenced in a study of blood T cell repertoires in COVID-19. Some clones are missing from TCRdb's copy, which holds only in-frame ones; the method was immunoSEQ multiplex PCR. The table has some 200,000 clones, 70% to 90% seen once. The specimen was peripheral blood. The receptors shown here come from a woman of 80 years or more with acute or convalescent COVID-19.

V is TRBV5-1 and J is TRBJ1-1; D unresolved. The V and J ends lost 0 bases and 7 bases respectively, with 10 bases between them. CDR1 SGHRS and CDR2 YFSETQ come from the germline V gene. The CDR3 consists of 13 residues. CDR3 in amino acids: CASSLGDGGEAFF. The DNA for the CDR3 is TGCGCCAGCAGCTTGGGCGACGGCGGTGAAGCTTTCTTT.

The chain recombines TRBV5-4 with TRBJ2-2; D ambiguous. Looked up from germline, CDR1 is SGHNT and CDR2 is YYREEE (reference sequence). The CDR3 is 15 residues long. V was clipped by 4 bases and J by 5 bases, with 15 bases between them. CDR3 DNA: TGTGCCAGCAGCGCGGCGAGAGGCGGTACCGGGGAGCTGTTTTTT. It encodes CASSAARGGTGELFF. The full variable domain, in which reference TRBV5-4 and TRBJ2-2 provide the parts outside the CDR3, is ETGVTQSPTHLIKTRGQQVTLRCSSQSGHNTVSWYQQALGQGPQFIFQYYREEENGRGNFPPRFSGLQFPNYSSELNVNALELDDSALYLCASSAARGGTGELFFGEGSRLTVL.

The CDR3 sequence: CASSFQGYEQYF. The CDR3 region has the DNA TGTGCCAGCAGTTTCCAGGGATACGAGCAGTACTTC. V usage is TRBV12-3 or TRBV12-4 and J usage is TRBJ2-7; a weak D match, TRBD1 (5 bases). This CDR3 spans 12 amino acids. Between the trimmed V and J ends, which lost 3 bases and 4 bases, there was a span of 7 bases.

This clone has only a few counts. The rearrangement uses TRBV7-2 and TRBJ1-2; D may be TRBD1 (5 bases). This CDR3 is 17 amino acids long. Trimming cost V 0 bases and J 5 bases, with 19 bases left between them. Germline loops: CDR1 SGHTA, CDR2 FQGNSA. The CDR3 DNA reads as TGTGCCAGCAGCTTAGCCGGAGGGGTCACCCTAGGGTATGGCTACACCTTC. It is translated as CASSLAGGVTLGYGYTF.

The chain couples TRBV2 to TRBJ2-1; 10 nucleotides line up with TRBD1. The V gene end was trimmed by 6 bases and the J gene end by 11 bases; junction bases not matched to a gene: 7. Germline CDR1 reads SNHLY; CDR2 reads FYNNEI. The CDR3 has 13 residues. The CDR3 protein is CASRDPGQGQQFF. The CDR3 DNA follows: TGTGCCAGCAGAGACCCGGGACAGGGGCAGCAGTTCTTC.

The V gene is TRBV7-9, the J gene TRBJ1-6; 8 bases agree with TRBD1. Germline V gives CDR1 SEHNR, CDR2 FQNEAQ (reference sequence). V lost 8 bases and J lost 0; bases outside the gene matches: 6. CDR3 length: 16 residues. Here the CDR3 reads CASQEDRDSYNSPLHF. In DNA form, the CDR3 reads TGTGCCAGCCAGGAGGACAGGGACTCCTATAATTCACCCCTCCACTTT.

The chain is built from TRBV7-9 and TRBJ1-4; possibly TRBD1 for D (5 bases). The CDR3 extends over 16 amino acids. With 5 bases removed from V and 0 bases from J, the gap between germline ends came to 13 bases. Germline V gene lookup returns CDR1 SEHNR and CDR2 FQNEAQ (reference sequence). The CDR3 here is CASSPYRPPTNEKLFF. CDR3 nucleotides: TGTGCCAGCAGCCCTTACAGGCCCCCAACTAATGAAAAACTGTTTTTT.